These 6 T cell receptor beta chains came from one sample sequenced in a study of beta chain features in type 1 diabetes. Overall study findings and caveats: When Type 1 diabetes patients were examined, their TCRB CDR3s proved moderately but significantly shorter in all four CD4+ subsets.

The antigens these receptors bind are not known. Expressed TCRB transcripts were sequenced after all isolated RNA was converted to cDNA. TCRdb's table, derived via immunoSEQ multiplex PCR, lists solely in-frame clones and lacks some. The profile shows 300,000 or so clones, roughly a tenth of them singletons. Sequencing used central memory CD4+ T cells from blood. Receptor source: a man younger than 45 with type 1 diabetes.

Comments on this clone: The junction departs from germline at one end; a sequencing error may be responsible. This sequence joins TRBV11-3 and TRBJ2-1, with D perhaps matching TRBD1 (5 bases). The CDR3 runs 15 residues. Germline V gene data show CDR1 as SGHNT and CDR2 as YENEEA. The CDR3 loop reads CASSSLRGSFNEQFF. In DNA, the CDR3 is TGTGCCAGCAGCTCCCTTAGGGGTTCCTTCAATGAGCAGTTCTTC.

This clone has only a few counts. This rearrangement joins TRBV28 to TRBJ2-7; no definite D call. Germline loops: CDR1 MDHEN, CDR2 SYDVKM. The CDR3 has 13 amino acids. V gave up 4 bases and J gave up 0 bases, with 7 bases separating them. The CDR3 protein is CASSSTNSYEQYF. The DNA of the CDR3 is TGTGCCAGCAGTTCCACAAACTCCTACGAGCAGTACTTC.

CDR3 residues: CASSVRGLDTQYF. The CDR3 nucleotides are TGTGCCAGCAGCGTCAGGGGGTTGGATACGCAGTATTTT. The chain links TRBV7-2 to TRBJ2-3; 7 bases agree with TRBD1. Trimming cost V 5 bases and J 6 bases; bases outside gene matches: 5. The length of the CDR3 is 13 residues. The V gene's germline CDR1 is SGHTA and CDR2 FQGNSA.

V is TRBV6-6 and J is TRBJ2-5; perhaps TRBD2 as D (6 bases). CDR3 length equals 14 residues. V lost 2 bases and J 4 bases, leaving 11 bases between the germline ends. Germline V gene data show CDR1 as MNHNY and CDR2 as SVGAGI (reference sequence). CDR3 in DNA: TGTGCCAGCAGTTACGGCGGGGCTAGAGAGACCCAGTACTTC. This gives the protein CASSYGGARETQYF.

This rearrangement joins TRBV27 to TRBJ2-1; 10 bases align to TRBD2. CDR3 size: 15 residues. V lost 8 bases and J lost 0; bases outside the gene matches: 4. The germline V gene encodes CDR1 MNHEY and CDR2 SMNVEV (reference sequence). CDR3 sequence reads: CASQGLAASYNEQFF. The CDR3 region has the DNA TGTGCCAGCCAAGGACTAGCGGCCTCCTACAATGAGCAGTTCTTC.

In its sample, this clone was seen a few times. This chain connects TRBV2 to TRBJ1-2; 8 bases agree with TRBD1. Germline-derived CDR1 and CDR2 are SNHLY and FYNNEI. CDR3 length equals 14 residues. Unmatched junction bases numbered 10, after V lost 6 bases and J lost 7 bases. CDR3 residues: CASRNDRQGTGYTF. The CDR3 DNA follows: TGTGCCAGCAGGAACGACAGACAGGGGACTGGCTACACCTTC.